The source of this T cell receptor (beta chain) is a study of CD8 T cells in Susac syndrome (dated by TCRdb to about 2019). Notes on the research overall: The study used repertoire sequencing to test whether antigen drove CD8+ T cell activation and differentiation in Susac syndrome.

General conclusions and limits of the study: The number of individuals in the TCR sequencing and HLA analysis was acknowledged as relatively small.

High-throughput TCR beta sequencing profiled peripheral blood CD8+ and CD4+ T cells from healthy donors, Susac syndrome patients and multiple sclerosis patients. The multiple sclerosis controls were treatment-naive patients who had stable or active relapsing-remitting disease and met the revised McDonald criteria. Bulk CD8+ and CD4+ T cells were purified by magnetic negative isolation, whereas CD8+ TEMRA cells were enriched by FACS. Blood was collected in EDTA tubes and processed within 24 hours, with PBMCs isolated through density gradient centrifugation. PBMCs intended for TCR sequencing were frozen in liquid nitrogen and were later thawed in a 37 degrees C water bath. Purity of sorted or isolated CD4+, CD8+ and CD8+ TEMRA cells was at least 90%. Taken from the germline V gene (reference sequence), the CDR1 and CDR2 loops are GTSNPN and SVGIG. V is pared back by 6 bases and J by 4 bases, with 18 bases lying between the germline termini. There are 14 amino acids in the CDR3, from cysteine to phenylalanine inclusive. Of the read, only the CDR3 DNA is kept; its 42 bases are in frame from base 1.

A word on this clonotype: There is no known antigen for this receptor. No much larger clone is present one base from it, and per-base qualities are unavailable.

RNA was extracted with the RNeasy kit and roughly 0.45 to 1 ug was reverse transcribed using random hexamers. TCR beta CDR3 regions were amplified with the immunoSEQ multiplex PCR assay covering 54 Vbeta and 13 Jbeta segments. PCR amplification bias was corrected using a synthetic template baseline for primer optimization and computational correction. From the authors' description of their analysis: Reads were annotated to V, D and J genes per IMGT and analyzed with immunoSEQ Analyzer, keeping only productive sequences. To calculate clonality, Shannon entropy was normalized by log2 of the number of productive unique sequences and then subtracted from one. For each patient and control, public and private clones were evaluated among the 100 most prevalent clones. Susac-specific clones were defined as absent from healthy and MS cohorts, around 1,000 published viral clones and other ImmuneACCESS disease sequences. The raw public data were reprocessed by TCRdb itself: fastp quality trimming at Q25, MiXCR clonotype calling, in-frame beta chains only. Entries are consolidated by CDR3 protein sequence, retaining the most common genes and DNA. What appears here as the V and J calls and clone size reflects TCRdb's work, not the paper's. In this sample the table shows about 210,000 distinct CDR3 sequences, 95% of which occur a single time. Together, the top ten hold 0.085% to 0.095% of the sample.

The TCR comes from a human donor with multiple sclerosis. The chain couples TRBV30 to TRBJ1-1; the D segment cannot be called with confidence. Sequencing was done on a sample of CD4+ T cells from PBMCs. The bases are TGTGCCTGTAACCCGGCTCTCGTCGGCACTGAAGCTTTCTTT. Translated, it reads CACNPALVGTEAFF.